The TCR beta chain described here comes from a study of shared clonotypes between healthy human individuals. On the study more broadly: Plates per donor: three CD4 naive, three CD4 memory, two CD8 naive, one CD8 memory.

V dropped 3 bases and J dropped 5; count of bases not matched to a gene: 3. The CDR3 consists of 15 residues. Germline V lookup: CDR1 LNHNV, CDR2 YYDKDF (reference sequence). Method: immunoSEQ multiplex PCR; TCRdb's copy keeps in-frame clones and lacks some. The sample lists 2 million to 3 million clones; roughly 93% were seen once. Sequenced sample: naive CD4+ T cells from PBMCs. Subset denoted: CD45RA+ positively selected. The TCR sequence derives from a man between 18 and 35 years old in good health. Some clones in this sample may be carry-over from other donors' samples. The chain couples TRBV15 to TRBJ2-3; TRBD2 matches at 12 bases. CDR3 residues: CATSRGLAGKDTQYF. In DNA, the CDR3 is TGTGCCACCAGCAGGGGACTAGCGGGCAAAGATACGCAGTATTTT.